This T cell receptor (beta chain) was obtained from a study of T cells after yellow fever vaccination. Study outcomes and limitations: Re-detected after boosting: most primary clones, around 96% of CD4 and about 85% of CD8.

This clonotype was seen at least ten times. No antigen is known for it. The V gene lost 6 bases and the J gene lost 1 base, with 12 bases spanning the gap. Germline assignment: CDR1 SGHTA and CDR2 FQGNSA. There are 14 residues in the CDR3. TCRdb fed the 5' RACE reads into MiXCR, producing one record per CDR3 protein. The table records 110,000 to 150,000 distinct CDR3 sequences, around 6.3% of them present only once. The sequences come from CD4+ T cells sorted from PBMCs, collected 10 days after the yellow fever booster vaccination. The genes are TRBV7-2 and TRBJ2-5; possible D gene TRBD1, 6 bases. This TCR came from a man aged 25 to 45 who received the YFV17D yellow fever vaccine. The CDR3 DNA reads TGTGCCAGCAGTCCCGGGACACCCCAAGAGACCCAGTACTTC. It encodes CASSPGTPQETQYF.